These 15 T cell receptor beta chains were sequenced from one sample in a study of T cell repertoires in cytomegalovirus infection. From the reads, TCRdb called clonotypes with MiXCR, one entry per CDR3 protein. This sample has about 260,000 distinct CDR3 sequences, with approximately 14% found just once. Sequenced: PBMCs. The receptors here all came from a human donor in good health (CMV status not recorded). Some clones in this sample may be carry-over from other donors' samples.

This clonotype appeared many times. Here the CDR3 DNA reads TGTGCCAGCAGCTTCGGGGGTGGCTATGGCTACACCTTC. Translating it yields CASSFGGGYGYTF. The chain has TRBV7-2 and TRBJ1-2, with D maybe TRBD1 (5 bases). The CDR3 has 13 residues. Trimming cost V 3 bases and J 4 bases, with 9 bases left between them. Germline CDR1 reads SGHTA; CDR2 reads FQGNSA.

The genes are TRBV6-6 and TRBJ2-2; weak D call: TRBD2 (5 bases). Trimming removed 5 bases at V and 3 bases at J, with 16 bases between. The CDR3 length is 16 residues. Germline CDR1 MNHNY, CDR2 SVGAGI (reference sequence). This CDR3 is CASSLPRVSDTGELFF. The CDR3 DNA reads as TGTGCCAGCAGTCTACCGAGGGTTAGCGACACCGGGGAGCTGTTTTTT.

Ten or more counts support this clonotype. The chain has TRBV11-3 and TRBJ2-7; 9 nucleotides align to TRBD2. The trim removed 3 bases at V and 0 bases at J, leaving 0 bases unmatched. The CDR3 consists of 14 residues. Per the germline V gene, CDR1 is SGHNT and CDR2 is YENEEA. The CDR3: CASSLTSGSYEQYF. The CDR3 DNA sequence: TGTGCCAGCAGCTTGACTAGCGGCTCCTACGAGCAGTACTTC.

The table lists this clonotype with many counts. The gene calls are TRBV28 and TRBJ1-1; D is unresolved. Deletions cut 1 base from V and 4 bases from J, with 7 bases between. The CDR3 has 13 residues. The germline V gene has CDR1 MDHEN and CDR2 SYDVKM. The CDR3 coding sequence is TGTGCCAGCAGTTTATTGGCTACCACTGAAGCTTTCTTT. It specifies CASSLLATTEAFF.

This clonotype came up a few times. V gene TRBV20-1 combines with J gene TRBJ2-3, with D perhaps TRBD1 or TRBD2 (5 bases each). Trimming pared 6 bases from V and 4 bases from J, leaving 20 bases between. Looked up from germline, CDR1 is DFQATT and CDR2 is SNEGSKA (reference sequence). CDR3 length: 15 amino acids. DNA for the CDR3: TGCAGTGCCCTAGACGGGACGGACTTTCCAGATACGCAGTATTTT. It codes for CSALDGTDFPDTQYF.

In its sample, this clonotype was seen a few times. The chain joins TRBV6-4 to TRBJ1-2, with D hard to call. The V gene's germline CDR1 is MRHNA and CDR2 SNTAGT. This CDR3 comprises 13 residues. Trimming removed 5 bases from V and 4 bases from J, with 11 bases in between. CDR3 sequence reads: CASSLDGIYGYTF. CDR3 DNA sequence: TGTGCCAGCAGTTTAGACGGTATCTATGGCTACACCTTC.

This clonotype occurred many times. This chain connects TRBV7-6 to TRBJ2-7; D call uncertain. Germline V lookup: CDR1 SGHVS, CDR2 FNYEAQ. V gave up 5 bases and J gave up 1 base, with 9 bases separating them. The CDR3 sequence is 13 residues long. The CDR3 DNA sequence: TGTGCCAGCAGCCCTGACGGATCCTACGAGCAGTACTTC. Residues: CASSPDGSYEQYF.

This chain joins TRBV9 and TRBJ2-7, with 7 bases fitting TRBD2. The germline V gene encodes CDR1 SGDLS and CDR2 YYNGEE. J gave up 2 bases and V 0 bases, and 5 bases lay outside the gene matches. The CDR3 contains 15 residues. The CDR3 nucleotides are TGTGCCAGCAGCGTAGGGGCTAGCGGAACCTACGAGCAGTACTTC. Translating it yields CASSVGASGTYEQYF.

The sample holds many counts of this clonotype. CDR3 in DNA: TGCAGCGTTGATCGCGGGACTGAAGCTTTCTTT. Translated, it gives CSVDRGTEAFF. The chain is built from TRBV29-1 and TRBJ1-1; D remains ambiguous. Germline CDR1 is SQVTM and CDR2 is ANQGSEA. CDR3 size: 11 residues. V dropped 3 bases and J dropped 5 bases, with 7 bases sitting between them. The full variable domain, in which reference TRBV29-1 and TRBJ1-1 provide the parts outside the CDR3, is SAVISQKPSRDICQRGTSLTIQCQVDSQVTMMFWYRQQPGQSLTLIATANQGSEATYESGFVIDKFPISRPNLTFSTLTVSNMSPEDSSIYLCSVDRGTEAFFGQGTRLTVV.

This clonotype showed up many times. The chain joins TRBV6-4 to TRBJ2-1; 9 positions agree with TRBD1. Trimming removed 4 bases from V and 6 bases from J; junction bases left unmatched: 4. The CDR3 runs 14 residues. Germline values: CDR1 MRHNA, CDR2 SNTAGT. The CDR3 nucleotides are TGTGCCAGCAGTGGGGACAGGGATGGCAATGAGCAGTTCTTC. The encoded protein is CASSGDRDGNEQFF.

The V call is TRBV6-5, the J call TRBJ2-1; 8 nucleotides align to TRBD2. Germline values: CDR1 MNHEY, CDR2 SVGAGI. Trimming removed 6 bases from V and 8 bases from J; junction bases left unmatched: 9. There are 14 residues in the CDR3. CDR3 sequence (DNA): TGTGCCAGCAGCTTAAGCGGGGGTGGGTATGAGCAGTTCTTC. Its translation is CASSLSGGGYEQFF.

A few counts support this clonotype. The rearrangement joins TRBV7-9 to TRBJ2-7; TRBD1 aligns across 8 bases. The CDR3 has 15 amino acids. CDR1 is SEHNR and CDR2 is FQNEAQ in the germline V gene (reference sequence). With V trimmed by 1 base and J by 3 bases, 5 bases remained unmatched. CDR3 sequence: CASSLVTGVGYEQYF. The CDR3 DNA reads TGTGCCAGCAGCTTAGTGACAGGGGTCGGCTACGAGCAGTACTTC.

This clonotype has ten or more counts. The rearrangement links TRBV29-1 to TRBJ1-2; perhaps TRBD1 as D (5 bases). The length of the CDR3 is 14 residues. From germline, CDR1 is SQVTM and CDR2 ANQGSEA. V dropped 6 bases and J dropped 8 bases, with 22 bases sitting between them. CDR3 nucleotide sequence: TGCAGCGTGAGCAGACAGCCTTTCGATTGGGGCTACACCTTC. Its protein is CSVSRQPFDWGYTF.

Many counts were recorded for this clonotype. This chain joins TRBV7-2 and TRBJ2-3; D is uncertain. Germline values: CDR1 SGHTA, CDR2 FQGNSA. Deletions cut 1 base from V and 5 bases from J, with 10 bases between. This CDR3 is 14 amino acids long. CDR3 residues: CASSLVDPRDTQYF. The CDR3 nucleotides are TGTGCCAGCAGCTTAGTAGACCCCAGAGATACGCAGTATTTT.

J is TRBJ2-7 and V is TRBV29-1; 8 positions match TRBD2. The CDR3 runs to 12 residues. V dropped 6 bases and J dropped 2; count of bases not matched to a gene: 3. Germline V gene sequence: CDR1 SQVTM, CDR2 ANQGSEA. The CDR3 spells CSVGRGTYEQYF. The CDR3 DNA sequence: TGCAGCGTCGGGAGGGGAACCTACGAGCAGTACTTC.